The 23 T cell receptor beta chains reported below all come from one sample, sequenced in a study of blood T cell repertoires in COVID-19. The assay was immunoSEQ multiplex PCR, and TCRdb's table has in-frame clones only and misses some. Of 150,000 to 200,000 clones listed, around 84% are singletons. Input material: peripheral blood. These TCRs come from a woman aged 65 to 85 with COVID-19, enrolled during active disease.

This sequence joins TRBV7-6 and TRBJ2-7, with a possible D match to TRBD1 (5 bases). Germline V gene sequence: CDR1 SGHVS, CDR2 FNYEAQ. V was shortened by 3 bases and J by 5 bases, with 17 bases between the two germline ends. This CDR3 is built from 15 residues. In DNA, the CDR3 is TGTGCCAGCAGCTTCCTGCAGGGTTTTCGGGACGAGCAGTACTTC. The encoded protein is CASSFLQGFRDEQYF.

The chain combines TRBV5-4 with TRBJ2-3; 12 bases are a match to TRBD2. The CDR3 loop spans 16 amino acids. The germline gives CDR1 SGHNT, CDR2 YYREEE (reference sequence). With 4 bases clipped from V and 6 bases from J, the junction kept 9 bases outside the gene matches. DNA of the CDR3: TGTGCCAGCAGCCTTCGGACTAGCGGGGTGGGTGATACGCAGTATTTT. It translates to CASSLRTSGVGDTQYF.

The genes are TRBV30 and TRBJ2-3; 7 nucleotides agree with TRBD2. The germline V gene encodes CDR1 GTSNPN and CDR2 SVGIG (reference sequence). Losses at the gene ends were 4 bases for V and 2 bases for J; bases not matched to a gene: 3. The CDR3 is made up of 13 amino acids. The chain's CDR3 is CAWIAGDTDTQYF. CDR3 bases: TGTGCCTGGATTGCGGGAGACACAGATACGCAGTATTTT.

This chain connects TRBV20-1 to TRBJ2-3, with 8 bases aligning to TRBD2. Germline V gene sequence: CDR1 DFQATT, CDR2 SNEGSKA (reference sequence). V was pared by 6 bases and J by 12 bases, with 5 bases of the junction left unmatched. This CDR3 has 10 residues. In DNA form, the CDR3 reads TGCAGTGCCTCCGGGGGGGGTCAGTATTTT. This codes for CSASGGGQYF.

The rearrangement joins TRBV28 to TRBJ1-1; D is unresolved. Trimming stripped 5 bases from V and 0 bases from J, with 10 bases between. Germline V gene sequence: CDR1 MDHEN, CDR2 SYDVKM. This CDR3 contains 14 residues. This chain's CDR3 is CASSLGSMNTEAFF. CDR3 DNA: TGTGCCAGCAGTCTCGGGAGTATGAACACTGAAGCTTTCTTT.

The V call is TRBV21-1, the J call TRBJ2-1; the listed D gene, TRBD2, was not tested against the DNA. TRBV21-1 is classified as a pseudogene. The CDR3 is 15 amino acids. The CDR3 sequence: CASSKGELRYNEQFF. DNA of the CDR3: TGTGCCAGCAGCAAAGGGGAGCTTCGTTACAATGAGCAGTTCTTC.

The rearrangement uses TRBV5-1 and TRBJ1-3; D not certain. The germline V and J ends were trimmed by 6 bases and 7 bases, with 17 bases remaining between them. In germline, CDR1 is SGHRS, CDR2 YFSETQ. The CDR3 sequence is 14 residues long. As DNA, the CDR3 is TGCGCCAGCACCGCCGGTCTCCCCCCGAACACCATATATTTT. This sequence encodes CASTAGLPPNTIYF.

The CDR3 reads CASSYDAGRNSPLHF. For the CDR3, the DNA is TGTGCCAGCAGTTATGATGCAGGGCGCAATTCACCCCTCCACTTT. The V and J genes are TRBV27 and TRBJ1-6, with D possibly being TRBD1 (5 bases). CDR3 size: 15 residues. Trimming pared 4 bases from V and 7 bases from J, leaving 14 bases between. From germline, CDR1 is MNHEY and CDR2 SMNVEV (reference sequence).

As DNA, the CDR3 is TGCGCCAGCAGTCAATCCGGGCAGGGTGATAACATTCAGTACTTC. It specifies CASSQSGQGDNIQYF. V and J are TRBV23-1 and TRBJ2-4; the D gene is possibly TRBD1 (5 bases). TRBV23-1 falls under the ORF class, with uncertain function. The CDR3 length is 15 residues. V gave up 0 bases and J gave up 7 bases, with 13 bases separating them.

V and J are TRBV11-2 and TRBJ2-6; 9 bases fit TRBD1. After removal of 6 bases from V and 5 bases from J, the junction contained 8 bases not matched to a gene. Looked up from germline, CDR1 is SGHAT and CDR2 is FQNNGV. The CDR3 is 16 residues long. CDR3 sequence (DNA): TGTGCCAGCAGATCCCCGGGACAGGGTTGGGCCAACGTCCTGACTTTC. Its protein product is CASRSPGQGWANVLTF.

This clone was seen just once. This chain joins TRBV24-1 and TRBJ2-2; 12 nucleotides line up with TRBD1. With 4 bases clipped from V and 7 bases from J, the junction kept 6 bases outside the gene matches. Germline V gene sequence: CDR1 KGHDR, CDR2 SFDVKD. This CDR3 is built from 16 residues. DNA of the CDR3: TGTGCCACCAGTGACGCCGGGACAGGGGGCTACGGGGAGCTGTTTTTT. It encodes CATSDAGTGGYGELFF.

This rearrangement joins TRBV27 to TRBJ1-5, with D perhaps matching TRBD1 (5 bases). From germline, CDR1 is MNHEY and CDR2 SMNVEV (reference sequence). The CDR3 covers 14 residues. V gave up 4 bases and J gave up 7 bases, with 14 bases separating them. CDR3 in amino acids: CASSSIQGRQPQHF. CDR3 DNA sequence: TGTGCCAGCAGTTCAATTCAGGGCAGGCAGCCCCAGCATTTT.

This chain connects TRBV6-9 to TRBJ2-3; possible D gene TRBD2, 5 bases. V was shortened by 7 bases and J by 6 bases, with 11 bases between the two germline ends. This CDR3 contains 12 residues. CDR1 is MNHGY and CDR2 is SVAAGI in the germline V gene. CDR3 loop: CASIRGTDTQYF. The CDR3 DNA follows: TGTGCCAGCATTCGGGGTACGGATACGCAGTATTTT.

The CDR3 here is CASSLSGGRAGELFF. The CDR3 DNA is TGTGCCAGCAGCTTGTCCGGGGGGCGAGCCGGGGAGCTGTTTTTT. This rearrangement joins TRBV5-4 to TRBJ2-2, with D maybe TRBD2 (7 bases). The V gene's germline CDR1 is SGHNT and CDR2 YYREEE (reference sequence). This CDR3 is 15 amino acids long. V was clipped by 1 base and J by 6 bases, with 13 bases between them.

This chain connects TRBV4-1 to TRBJ1-5, with D unresolved. The V gene's germline CDR1 is MGHRA and CDR2 YSYEKL. CDR3 size: 12 residues. Trimming removed 3 bases at V and 6 bases at J, with 6 bases between. The CDR3 DNA is TGCGCCAGCAGCCAGGAGGGTCAGCCCCAGCATTTT. Translating it yields CASSQEGQPQHF.

The V and J genes are TRBV4-2 and TRBJ2-5; TRBD2 aligns across 9 bases. Germline assignment: CDR1 LGHNA and CDR2 YNFKEQ. The CDR3 sequence is 15 residues long. Losses at the gene ends were 1 base for V and 6 bases for J; bases not matched to a gene: 6. Here the CDR3 DNA reads TGTGCCAGCAGCCAAGGGGGCGGGGGGGCGAAGACCCAGTACTTC. It is translated as CASSQGGGGAKTQYF.

A single count supports this clone. This chain links TRBV29-1 with TRBJ1-4, with 9 bases identical to TRBD1. This CDR3 region has 13 residues. Unmatched junction bases numbered 8, after V lost 7 bases and J lost 8 bases. In germline, CDR1 is SQVTM, CDR2 ANQGSEA. The CDR3 region is CSATGTGNEKLFF. DNA of the CDR3: TGCAGCGCTACCGGGACAGGGAACGAAAAACTGTTTTTT.

CDR3 DNA sequence: TGTGCCAGCAGTGAAGCGCTTTTCAGGGAACTCAGGGAAAAACTGTTTTTT. Protein: CASSEALFRELREKLFF. The J gene is TRBJ1-4, the V gene TRBV2, with a tentative D call TRBD1 (5 bases). Trimming removed 0 bases from V and 8 bases from J, with 19 bases in between. CDR1 and CDR2 from the germline V gene are SNHLY and FYNNEI. This CDR3 is 17 amino acids long.

The rearrangement links TRBV19 to TRBJ2-1; TRBD2 aligns across 8 bases. J gave up 7 bases and V 1 base, and 9 bases lay outside the gene matches. This CDR3 region has 16 residues. Per the germline V gene, CDR1 is LNHDA and CDR2 is SQIVND (reference sequence). This CDR3 is CASSIGNPGGLNEQFF. CDR3 nucleotides: TGTGCCAGTAGTATAGGGAATCCGGGGGGGCTTAATGAGCAGTTCTTC.

V gene TRBV19 combines with J gene TRBJ2-4; 9 positions agree with TRBD1. Germline trimming cut 6 bases from V and 8 bases from J; bases unmatched to any gene: 5. CDR1 LNHDA and CDR2 SQIVND come from the germline V gene (reference sequence). The CDR3 is 13 residues long. In nucleotides, the CDR3 is TGTGCCAGTAGACCGACAGGGGGTTACATTCAGTACTTC. Translation gives CASRPTGGYIQYF.

This chain joins TRBV7-9 and TRBJ1-6; D gene ambiguous. Trimming removed 3 bases at V and 9 bases at J, with 9 bases between. The germline gives CDR1 SEHNR, CDR2 FQNEAQ (reference sequence). The CDR3 consists of 13 residues. The CDR3 region has the DNA TGTGCCAGCAGCTTTGGCAACCTTTCACCCCTCCACTTT. Translating gives CASSFGNLSPLHF.

This chain joins TRBV5-5 and TRBJ2-3; D might be TRBD1 (6 bases). This CDR3 has 14 residues. Germline V gene lookup returns CDR1 SGHKS and CDR2 YYEKEE (reference sequence). V was clipped by 7 bases and J by 4 bases, with 16 bases between them. The CDR3 is CASRPQQGPDTQYF. In nucleotides, the CDR3 is TGTGCCAGCCGACCTCAACAGGGCCCAGATACGCAGTATTTT.

This chain uses TRBV28 with TRBJ2-3; 13 bases are a match to TRBD2. CDR3 length: 15 amino acids. Losses at the gene ends were 6 bases for V and 3 bases for J; bases not matched to a gene: 3. CDR1 is MDHEN, CDR2 SYDVKM, per germline. The CDR3, as DNA: TGTGCCAGCAGACTAGCGGGAGGGGAGACAGATACGCAGTATTTT. Residues: CASRLAGGETDTQYF.